These 6 T cell receptor beta chains originate from one sample sequenced in a study of tumor-infiltrating lymphocytes in primary liver carcinoma. Unsorted whole blood yielded the blood RNA, and germline DNA was also extracted. Synthesis of TCR beta cDNA was carried out from 500 ng total RNA with a constant-region primer. Each TCR beta library was derived from three nested multiplex PCR rounds that employed slightly modified ARM-PCR. The study ran its first two PCR rounds for approximately 11 cycles each, using TRBV1-TRBV30 forward primers and a C-beta reverse primer. TCRdb reprocessed the multiplex PCR reads with MiXCR, giving one entry per CDR3 protein. In the table there are 150,000 to 200,000 distinct CDR3 sequences, 50% to 75% of which are singletons. The sample consisted of peripheral blood. The receptors derive from a man in his forties with primary liver carcinoma and hepatitis B virus infection.

V is TRBV13 and J is TRBJ1-6, with unresolved D. Trimming stripped 5 bases from V and 1 base from J, with 12 bases between. Germline lookup yields CDR1 PRHDT and CDR2 FYEKMQ (reference sequence). The CDR3 length is 16 residues. The CDR3 loop reads CASSPGPPSYNSPLHF. In nucleotides, the CDR3 is TGTGCCAGCAGCCCTGGCCCGCCGTCCTATAATTCACCCCTCCACTTT.

This clonotype was recorded many times. CDR3 protein: CASSLVPDANYGYTF. The CDR3 DNA reads TGTGCCAGCAGCTTAGTGCCCGATGCTAACTATGGCTACACCTTC. The rearrangement joins TRBV11-2 to TRBJ1-2; D unresolved. Germline-derived CDR1 and CDR2 are SGHAT and FQNNGV. CDR3 length: 15 residues. V lost 1 base to trimming and J lost 0 bases, with 9 bases between them.

This chain links TRBV2 with TRBJ2-7; TRBD2 aligns across 8 bases. The germline CDR1 and CDR2 sequences are SNHLY and FYNNEI. The CDR3 spans 14 residues. J lost 6 bases, V lost 6 bases, and 10 bases had no gene match. This CDR3 is CASRLPRGGGEQYF. The CDR3 coding sequence is TGTGCCAGCAGACTGCCTCGGGGGGGCGGCGAGCAGTACTTC.

This clonotype has a single count. The gene calls are TRBV12-3 or TRBV12-4 and TRBJ2-7, with 9 bases that match TRBD1. The CDR3 is 16 residues long. With 2 bases clipped from V and 0 bases from J, the junction kept 5 bases outside the gene matches. This chain's CDR3 is CASSLMGQGLSYEQYF. CDR3 coding DNA: TGTGCCAGCAGTTTAATGGGACAGGGCCTCTCCTACGAGCAGTACTTC.

The rearrangement uses TRBV6-1 and TRBJ1-6; no reliable D call. V shed 7 bases and J shed 4 bases, with 8 bases lying between them. This CDR3 spans 13 amino acids. Germline V gene data show CDR1 as MNHNS and CDR2 as SASEGT. This chain's CDR3 is CASMVEYNSPLHF. The DNA for the CDR3 is TGTGCCAGCATGGTAGAGTATAATTCACCCCTCCACTTT.

This clonotype was detected many times. The V and J genes are TRBV10-2 and TRBJ2-1; no reliable D call. The CDR3 loop spans 15 amino acids. Germline CDR1 is WSHSY and CDR2 is SAAADI. Between the trimmed V and J ends, which lost 11 bases and 0 bases, there was a span of 17 bases. CDR3 protein: CASLDGLSSYNEQFF. The DNA for the CDR3 is TGCGCCTCCCTCGACGGGCTTTCCTCCTACAATGAGCAGTTCTTC.